This T cell receptor (beta chain) was found in a study of identical twins. Study-level findings and limits: Out-of-frame beta chain sequences displayed weaker excess sharing between twins. The analysis was cross-sectional rather than longitudinal within donors.

It was template switching that added a universal primer site, and there were unique molecular identifiers on the cDNA. Each CDR3 protein gets one entry after TCRdb re-called the 5' RACE reads with MiXCR. Among 1.5 million or so distinct CDR3 sequences, around 33% were seen once, and the ten largest hold under 0.35%. V was pared by 6 bases and J by 2 bases, with 9 bases between. Germline CDR1 is MGHRA and CDR2 is YSYEKL. This CDR3 spans 13 amino acids. This clonotype has more than one count but fewer than ten. Antigen unknown. The rearrangement joins TRBV4-1 to TRBJ2-3, with D hard to call. Sample: cord blood. This clonotype was obtained from a newborn girl in good health. The CDR3 nucleotides are TGCGCCAGCAGTATCCTTTTCACAGATACGCAGTATTTT. Its protein product is CASSILFTDTQYF.